This is a list of T cell receptor beta chains from one sample in a study of blood T cell repertoires in COVID-19. Clones were sequenced by immunoSEQ multiplex PCR, and TCRdb holds only the in-frame ones, with some missing. Of 250,000 or so clones in the sample, around 79% were seen once. The sample was peripheral blood. These receptors all stem from a woman older than 75 with acute or convalescent COVID-19. The CDR3 runs from the conserved cysteine through the conserved F or W. A D gene is named only where the DNA matches it firmly. The size of a clone is reported for some rows only, either as once, few or many, or as a class for expanded clones.

j_gene: TRBJ1-1; abundance: -; v_gene: TRBV7-2; d_gene: TRBD1; CDR3nt: TGTGCCAGCCGCTGGGGGACAGCGAACACTGAAGCTTTCTTT; CDR3aa: CASRWGTANTEAFF
j_gene: TRBJ1-2; abundance: -; v_gene: TRBV5-1; d_gene: -; CDR3nt: TGCGCCAGCAGCTCACGCGGGGCAGCGGAATCTAACTATGGCTACACCTTC; CDR3aa: CASSSRGAAESNYGYTF
j_gene: TRBJ1-4; abundance: -; v_gene: TRBV4-1; d_gene: -; CDR3nt: TGCGCCAGCAGCCAAGATTGGGGGGCGGGAGTCTTATATGAAAAACTGTTTTTT; CDR3aa: CASSQDWGAGVLYEKLFF
j_gene: TRBJ2-1; abundance: -; v_gene: TRBV20-1; d_gene: TRBD2; CDR3nt: TGCAGTGCTAGTTCCAGCGGGAGGTGGAATGAGCAGTTCTTC; CDR3aa: CSASSSGRWNEQFF
j_gene: TRBJ1-2; abundance: -; v_gene: TRBV29-1; d_gene: -; CDR3nt: TGCAGCGCCTGGGGCAGCTATGGCTACACCTTC; CDR3aa: CSAWGSYGYTF
j_gene: TRBJ2-1; abundance: -; v_gene: TRBV6-2/TRBV6-3; d_gene: -; CDR3nt: TGTGCCAGCAGTTACCGGGGACTCGTAAAGCAGTTCTTC; CDR3aa: CASSYRGLVKQFF
j_gene: TRBJ2-3; abundance: -; v_gene: TRBV10-1; d_gene: TRBD2; CDR3nt: TGCGCCAGCAGCGGTCCGAAACTAGCGGGAGCAGATACGCAGTATTTT; CDR3aa: CASSGPKLAGADTQYF
j_gene: TRBJ1-2; abundance: -; v_gene: TRBV25-1; d_gene: -; CDR3nt: TGTGCCAGCAGTGAAGGCAAAAACTATGGCTACACCTTC; CDR3aa: CASSEGKNYGYTF
j_gene: TRBJ1-2; abundance: once; v_gene: TRBV12-3/TRBV12-4; d_gene: TRBD1; CDR3nt: TGTGCCAGCAGCGCAGGGGGCTACTATGGCTACACCTTC; CDR3aa: CASSAGGYYGYTF
j_gene: TRBJ2-4; abundance: -; v_gene: TRBV7-2; d_gene: -; CDR3nt: TGTGCCAGCAGCTTAACCGGATTCGCGACAGGCCTGAACATTCAGTACTTC; CDR3aa: CASSLTGFATGLNIQYF
j_gene: TRBJ2-5; abundance: -; v_gene: TRBV7-2; d_gene: TRBD2; CDR3nt: TGTGCCAGCAGCTCCTATAGCGGGGGGGCCGGGACCCAGTACTTC; CDR3aa: CASSSYSGGAGTQYF
j_gene: TRBJ2-3; abundance: few; v_gene: TRBV28; d_gene: TRBD2; CDR3nt: TGTGCCAGCAGCCTGGGACTAGCGGGAGGGCCTCTCACAGATACGCAGTATTTT; CDR3aa: CASSLGLAGGPLTDTQYF
j_gene: TRBJ2-7; abundance: few; v_gene: TRBV5-8; d_gene: TRBD2; CDR3nt: TGTGCCAGCAGCGCGCGGGGGGCAGGGTGGGACGAGCAGTACTTC; CDR3aa: CASSARGAGWDEQYF
j_gene: TRBJ1-3; abundance: -; v_gene: TRBV19; d_gene: -; CDR3nt: TGTGCCAGTAGTAGAGGGCCCGGGGAGAAGGCTGGAAACACCATATATTTT; CDR3aa: CASSRGPGEKAGNTIYF
j_gene: TRBJ2-1; abundance: -; v_gene: TRBV19; d_gene: TRBD1; CDR3nt: TGTGCCAGCTCCGGACAGGCTCTTATTGGCAATGAGCAGTTCTTC; CDR3aa: CASSGQALIGNEQFF
j_gene: TRBJ1-2; abundance: few; v_gene: TRBV3-1/TRBV3-2; d_gene: -; CDR3nt: TGTGCCAGCAGCCAGGGGGGGGAGTACACCTTC; CDR3aa: CASSQGGEYTF
j_gene: TRBJ2-2; abundance: -; v_gene: TRBV6-1; d_gene: -; CDR3nt: TGTGCCAGCAGTGACCAGGGAACCGGGGAGCTGTTTTTT; CDR3aa: CASSDQGTGELFF
j_gene: TRBJ1-6; abundance: -; v_gene: TRBV6-5; d_gene: TRBD1; CDR3nt: TGTGCCAGCAAACGAGGGGACAGGGGAAATTCACCCCTCCACTTT; CDR3aa: CASKRGDRGNSPLHF
j_gene: TRBJ2-2; abundance: once; v_gene: TRBV6-5; d_gene: -; CDR3nt: TGTGCCAGCAGTTCCAACACCGCGAACACCGGGGAGCTGTTTTTT; CDR3aa: CASSSNTANTGELFF
j_gene: TRBJ2-1; abundance: many; v_gene: TRBV29-1; d_gene: -; CDR3nt: TGCAGCGTTGAGGCAGGGGAATCTCTACTACACAATGAGCAGTTCTTC; CDR3aa: CSVEAGESLLHNEQFF
j_gene: TRBJ2-2; abundance: -; v_gene: TRBV2; d_gene: -; CDR3nt: TGTGCCAGCAACTCCCAGAACACCGGGGAGCTGTTTTTT; CDR3aa: CASNSQNTGELFF
j_gene: TRBJ2-7; abundance: -; v_gene: TRBV7-9; d_gene: TRBD2; CDR3nt: TGTGCCAGCAGCCTTTGGACTAGCGGGAGGGCCTCGACGTCCTACGAGCAGTACTTC; CDR3aa: CASSLWTSGRASTSYEQYF
j_gene: TRBJ2-2; abundance: -; v_gene: TRBV5-1; d_gene: TRBD2; CDR3nt: TGCGCCAGCAGCTTAGGAGCGGGGGGCCCCACCGGGGAGCTGTTTTTT; CDR3aa: CASSLGAGGPTGELFF
j_gene: TRBJ1-1; abundance: -; v_gene: TRBV5-4; d_gene: TRBD1; CDR3nt: TGTGCCAGCGGGACAGAGGCAATGAACACTGAAGCTTTCTTT; CDR3aa: CASGTEAMNTEAFF
j_gene: TRBJ2-3; abundance: -; v_gene: TRBV7-9; d_gene: TRBD2; CDR3nt: TGTGCCAGCAGCCCCCAGGCGGGGGGGCTTTATACGCAGTATTTT; CDR3aa: CASSPQAGGLYTQYF
j_gene: TRBJ2-2; abundance: once; v_gene: TRBV6-5; d_gene: -; CDR3nt: TGTGCCAGCAGTTACTCGGCAGGAATGAACACCGGGGAGCTGTTTTTT; CDR3aa: CASSYSAGMNTGELFF
j_gene: TRBJ2-1; abundance: few; v_gene: TRBV3-1/TRBV3-2; d_gene: -; CDR3nt: TGTGCCAGCAGCCAAGGTAGTCTAAGCCTAGGTGAGCAGTTCTTC; CDR3aa: CASSQGSLSLGEQFF
j_gene: TRBJ2-2; abundance: -; v_gene: TRBV13; d_gene: TRBD1; CDR3nt: TGTGCCAGCAGCTTCCGGACAGGGGGTGAGGAGCTGTTTTTT; CDR3aa: CASSFRTGGEELFF
j_gene: TRBJ2-1; abundance: -; v_gene: TRBV6-1; d_gene: -; CDR3nt: TGTGCCAGCAGTGAAGCGTACAGGGCAAACAATGAGCAGTTCTTC; CDR3aa: CASSEAYRANNEQFF
j_gene: TRBJ1-1; abundance: -; v_gene: TRBV6-5; d_gene: -; CDR3nt: TGTGCCACCAAACTTCAGGGATTTAGGACTGAAGCTTTCTTT; CDR3aa: CATKLQGFRTEAFF
j_gene: TRBJ2-5; abundance: -; v_gene: TRBV5-1; d_gene: -; CDR3nt: TGCGCCAGCAGCTCGGCTAGCGCGGGATTAGAGACCCAGTACTTC; CDR3aa: CASSSASAGLETQYF
j_gene: TRBJ2-4; abundance: few; v_gene: TRBV5-6; d_gene: -; CDR3nt: TGTGCCAGCAGCTTGGGACAACTAGGGGCCAAAAACATTCAGTACTTC; CDR3aa: CASSLGQLGAKNIQYF
j_gene: TRBJ1-3; abundance: -; v_gene: TRBV19; d_gene: -; CDR3nt: TGTGCCAGTAGTATGGAGGGAGTCGCCGGAAACACCATATATTTT; CDR3aa: CASSMEGVAGNTIYF
j_gene: TRBJ1-1; abundance: -; v_gene: TRBV2; d_gene: -; CDR3nt: TGTGCCAGCAGTAGGACAGAGATGAACACTGAAGCTTTCTTT; CDR3aa: CASSRTEMNTEAFF
j_gene: TRBJ2-5; abundance: -; v_gene: TRBV5-5; d_gene: -; CDR3nt: TGTGCCAGCAGCTTGGGCGGAGAAGAGACCCAGTACTTC; CDR3aa: CASSLGGEETQYF
j_gene: TRBJ1-5; abundance: many; v_gene: TRBV7-9; d_gene: TRBD1; CDR3nt: TGTGCCAGCAGCTTTGGGACAGGGGTAAATCAGCCCCAGCATTTT; CDR3aa: CASSFGTGVNQPQHF
j_gene: TRBJ2-3; abundance: -; v_gene: TRBV2; d_gene: TRBD2; CDR3nt: TGTGCCAGCAGTGAACTTGCGAGCGGGGGACGAGGTACGCAGTATTTT; CDR3aa: CASSELASGGRGTQYF
j_gene: TRBJ2-2; abundance: -; v_gene: TRBV5-6; d_gene: TRBD2; CDR3nt: TGTGCCAGCAGCCTTAGCGGGGTGAACACCGGGGAGCTGTTTTTT; CDR3aa: CASSLSGVNTGELFF
j_gene: TRBJ2-5; abundance: few; v_gene: TRBV29-1; d_gene: TRBD1; CDR3nt: TGCAGCGTACAACGAAACAGGGGGGAGACCCAGTACTTC; CDR3aa: CSVQRNRGETQYF
j_gene: TRBJ2-2; abundance: medium-sized; v_gene: TRBV6-5; d_gene: -; CDR3nt: TGTGCCAGCAGGCCTCGGGGCGGGATTCCCGGGGAGCTGTTTTTT; CDR3aa: CASRPRGGIPGELFF
j_gene: TRBJ2-7; abundance: few; v_gene: TRBV5-4; d_gene: TRBD2; CDR3nt: TGTGCCAGCAGCACGAGGACTAGCGGGCCCTACGAGCAGTACTTC; CDR3aa: CASSTRTSGPYEQYF
j_gene: TRBJ1-3; abundance: -; v_gene: TRBV18; d_gene: TRBD1; CDR3nt: TGTGCCAGCTCCCAAACAGGGGACCCAACTGGAAACACCATATATTTT; CDR3aa: CASSQTGDPTGNTIYF
j_gene: TRBJ1-1; abundance: -; v_gene: TRBV9; d_gene: -; CDR3nt: TGTGCCAGCAGCGGGACAGTGAACACTGAAGCTTTCTTT; CDR3aa: CASSGTVNTEAFF
j_gene: TRBJ2-4; abundance: once; v_gene: TRBV3-1/TRBV3-2; d_gene: -; CDR3nt: TGTGCCAGCAGCCAAGGGGGCGAAAACATTCAGTACTTC; CDR3aa: CASSQGGENIQYF
j_gene: TRBJ2-7; abundance: -; v_gene: TRBV28; d_gene: TRBD1; CDR3nt: TGTGCCAGCAGTTGGGGACAGGGCTACGAGCAGTACTTC; CDR3aa: CASSWGQGYEQYF
j_gene: TRBJ2-2; abundance: -; v_gene: TRBV7-2; d_gene: -; CDR3nt: TGTGCCAGCAGCCCTTTTCACAACCTTAACACCGGGGAGCTGTTTTTT; CDR3aa: CASSPFHNLNTGELFF
j_gene: TRBJ2-3; abundance: -; v_gene: TRBV5-4; d_gene: TRBD2; CDR3nt: TGTGCCAGCAGCTTGGGCGGGACTAGCGGGAGCTATACGCAGTATTTT; CDR3aa: CASSLGGTSGSYTQYF
j_gene: TRBJ1-6; abundance: -; v_gene: TRBV7-6; d_gene: TRBD1; CDR3nt: TGTGCCAGCAGCTTAGGCCGAGGGGGCGGATCACCCCTCCACTTT; CDR3aa: CASSLGRGGGSPLHF
j_gene: TRBJ2-5; abundance: -; v_gene: TRBV5-1; d_gene: TRBD1; CDR3nt: TGCGCCAGCAGCTCCGAAGCCGGGACAGGGGTTTTAGGGACCCAGTACTTC; CDR3aa: CASSSEAGTGVLGTQYF
j_gene: TRBJ1-6; abundance: -; v_gene: TRBV15; d_gene: TRBD1; CDR3nt: TGTGCCACCAGCAACGTGTGGGACAGGGAATCACCCCTCCACTTT; CDR3aa: CATSNVWDRESPLHF
j_gene: TRBJ1-2; abundance: -; v_gene: TRBV18; d_gene: -; CDR3nt: TGTGCCAGCTCCCCGGGGGACTATGGCTACACCTTC; CDR3aa: CASSPGDYGYTF
j_gene: TRBJ1-4; abundance: -; v_gene: TRBV6-5; d_gene: TRBD1; CDR3nt: TGTGCCAGCAGAAAGGACAGGGTGAATGAAAAACTGTTTTTT; CDR3aa: CASRKDRVNEKLFF
j_gene: TRBJ1-1; abundance: -; v_gene: TRBV6-5; d_gene: -; CDR3nt: TGTGCCAGCAGTAACGATGCGAACAGAAACACTGAAGCTTTCTTT; CDR3aa: CASSNDANRNTEAFF
j_gene: TRBJ1-2; abundance: -; v_gene: TRBV14; d_gene: -; CDR3nt: TGTGCCAGCAGCCAAGTAGGAGACAGTTCGGTTCGCTACACCTTC; CDR3aa: CASSQVGDSSVRYTF
j_gene: TRBJ1-2; abundance: -; v_gene: TRBV14; d_gene: TRBD1; CDR3nt: TGTGCCAGCAGTGGGCTGACAGGGGCGGGTGGCTACACCTTC; CDR3aa: CASSGLTGAGGYTF
j_gene: TRBJ1-3; abundance: -; v_gene: TRBV18; d_gene: -; CDR3nt: TGTGCCAGCTCACCGGATAGGGGAGGAAACACCATATATTTT; CDR3aa: CASSPDRGGNTIYF
j_gene: TRBJ1-4; abundance: -; v_gene: TRBV20-1; d_gene: -; CDR3nt: TGCAGTGCTAGTTGGGCCAATGGGGAAAAACTGTTTTTT; CDR3aa: CSASWANGEKLFF
j_gene: TRBJ1-6; abundance: -; v_gene: TRBV5-1; d_gene: TRBD1; CDR3nt: TGCGCCAGCAGCAACCGACAGGGGACATCCTATAATTCACCCCTCCACTTT; CDR3aa: CASSNRQGTSYNSPLHF
j_gene: TRBJ2-2; abundance: -; v_gene: TRBV7-9; d_gene: -; CDR3nt: TGTGCCAGCAGCATTAGGACGGGGGATAGAAACACCGGGGAGCTGTTTTTT; CDR3aa: CASSIRTGDRNTGELFF
j_gene: TRBJ1-5; abundance: -; v_gene: TRBV7-9; d_gene: -; CDR3nt: TGTGCCAGCAGCCAGGGGAACCGGGACGGGGATCGGCCCCAGCATTTT; CDR3aa: CASSQGNRDGDRPQHF